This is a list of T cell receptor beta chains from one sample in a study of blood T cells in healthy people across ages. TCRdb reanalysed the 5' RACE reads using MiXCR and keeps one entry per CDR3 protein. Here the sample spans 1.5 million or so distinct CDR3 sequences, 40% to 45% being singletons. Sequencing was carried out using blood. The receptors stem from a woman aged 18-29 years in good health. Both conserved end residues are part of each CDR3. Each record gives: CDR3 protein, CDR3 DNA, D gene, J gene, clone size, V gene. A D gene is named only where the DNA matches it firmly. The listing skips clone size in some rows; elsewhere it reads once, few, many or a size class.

CDR3 protein: CASSQVSGPNYGYTF; CDR3 DNA: TGCGCCAGCAGCCAAGTATCGGGGCCTAACTATGGCTACACCTTC; D gene: .; J gene: TRBJ1-2; clone size: few; V gene: TRBV4-1
CDR3 protein: CASSLSTNHEAFF; CDR3 DNA: TGTGCCAGCAGTTTATCGACGAATCATGAAGCTTTCTTT; D gene: .; J gene: TRBJ1-1; clone size: few; V gene: TRBV27
CDR3 protein: CAISGPPAGGPSNEQFF; CDR3 DNA: TGTGCCATCAGTGGGCCCCCGGCGGGAGGGCCCTCCAATGAGCAGTTCTTC; D gene: TRBD2; J gene: TRBJ2-1; clone size: .; V gene: TRBV10-3
CDR3 protein: CASSVTNPNYGYTF; CDR3 DNA: TGTGCCAGCAGTGTGACAAATCCTAACTATGGCTACACCTTC; D gene: .; J gene: TRBJ1-2; clone size: .; V gene: TRBV27
CDR3 protein: CASSFYSHNSNQPKHF; CDR3 DNA: TGTGCCAGCAGCTTCTACAGTCATAATAGCAATCAGCCCAAGCATTTT; D gene: .; J gene: TRBJ1-5; clone size: few; V gene: TRBV7-9
CDR3 protein: CASGLAGGPVEQFF; CDR3 DNA: TGTGCCAGCGGGCTAGCGGGAGGGCCTGTTGAGCAGTTCTTC; D gene: TRBD2; J gene: TRBJ2-1; clone size: .; V gene: TRBV9
CDR3 protein: CASSLGPSGYTF; CDR3 DNA: TGTGCCAGCAGTCTGGGTCCCAGTGGCTACACCTTC; D gene: .; J gene: TRBJ1-2; clone size: .; V gene: TRBV6-2/TRBV6-3
CDR3 protein: CASSMLVDTQYF; CDR3 DNA: TGTGCCAGCAGCATGCTAGTTGATACGCAGTATTTT; D gene: .; J gene: TRBJ2-3; clone size: .; V gene: TRBV7-2
CDR3 protein: CASSQDRLADTQYF; CDR3 DNA: TGCGCCAGCAGCCAAGATCGATTGGCAGATACGCAGTATTTT; D gene: .; J gene: TRBJ2-3; clone size: .; V gene: TRBV4-3
CDR3 protein: CSARARTGSYNEQFF; CDR3 DNA: TGCAGTGCTAGAGCCCGGACAGGATCCTACAATGAGCAGTTCTTC; D gene: TRBD1; J gene: TRBJ2-1; clone size: few; V gene: TRBV20-1
CDR3 protein: CSASRDPIYEQYF; CDR3 DNA: TGCAGTGCTAGCCGGGATCCGATTTACGAGCAGTACTTC; D gene: .; J gene: TRBJ2-7; clone size: .; V gene: TRBV20-1
CDR3 protein: CASSYRATLSYNEQFF; CDR3 DNA: TGTGCCAGCAGTTACCGAGCCACCCTCTCCTACAATGAGCAGTTCTTC; D gene: .; J gene: TRBJ2-1; clone size: .; V gene: TRBV6-5
CDR3 protein: CASSQDTGRMSPLHF; CDR3 DNA: TGCGCCAGCAGCCAAGATACCGGTAGAATGTCACCCCTCCACTTT; D gene: .; J gene: TRBJ1-6; clone size: .; V gene: TRBV4-3
CDR3 protein: CSARDGAGGSYEQYF; CDR3 DNA: TGCAGTGCTAGAGATGGAGCGGGGGGATCCTACGAGCAGTACTTC; D gene: TRBD2; J gene: TRBJ2-7; clone size: few; V gene: TRBV20-1
CDR3 protein: CSAEVRPNEQYF; CDR3 DNA: TGCAGTGCTGAGGTCCGGCCCAACGAGCAGTACTTC; D gene: .; J gene: TRBJ2-7; clone size: .; V gene: TRBV20-1
CDR3 protein: CSVETAGQPQHF; CDR3 DNA: TGCAGCGTTGAAACGGCAGGCCAGCCCCAGCATTTT; D gene: .; J gene: TRBJ1-5; clone size: .; V gene: TRBV29-1
CDR3 protein: CASSSSGLAGNEQFF; CDR3 DNA: TGTGCCAGCAGCTCCTCGGGACTAGCGGGAAATGAGCAGTTCTTC; D gene: TRBD2; J gene: TRBJ2-1; clone size: .; V gene: TRBV7-3
CDR3 protein: CASSYVGRNQPQHF; CDR3 DNA: TGTGCCAGCAGTTACGTAGGCCGAAATCAGCCCCAGCATTTT; D gene: .; J gene: TRBJ1-5; clone size: .; V gene: TRBV6-2/TRBV6-3
CDR3 protein: CAISESGTFSSYEQYF; CDR3 DNA: TGTGCCATCAGTGAGTCTGGGACTTTTAGCTCCTACGAGCAGTACTTC; D gene: .; J gene: TRBJ2-7; clone size: few; V gene: TRBV10-3
CDR3 protein: CASSQDSNTEAFF; CDR3 DNA: TGCGCCAGCAGCCAAGATTCTAACACTGAAGCTTTCTTT; D gene: .; J gene: TRBJ1-1; clone size: .; V gene: TRBV4-3
CDR3 protein: CASSAGFRTEAFF; CDR3 DNA: TGTGCCAGCAGCGCTGGATTCCGGACTGAAGCTTTCTTT; D gene: .; J gene: TRBJ1-1; clone size: few; V gene: TRBV9
CDR3 protein: CASSSLDGRFYEQYF; CDR3 DNA: TGTGCCAGCAGCTCCCTGGACGGCCGATTCTACGAGCAGTACTTC; D gene: .; J gene: TRBJ2-7; clone size: .; V gene: TRBV6-5
CDR3 protein: CASSFHSGGSDTQYF; CDR3 DNA: TGTGCCAGCAGTTTCCACTCGGGAGGCTCAGATACGCAGTATTTT; D gene: TRBD2; J gene: TRBJ2-3; clone size: .; V gene: TRBV28
CDR3 protein: CSASPGQGFNEQFF; CDR3 DNA: TGCAGTGCCAGCCCGGGACAGGGGTTTAATGAGCAGTTCTTC; D gene: TRBD1; J gene: TRBJ2-1; clone size: .; V gene: TRBV20-1
CDR3 protein: CASTIAGGIYNEQFF; CDR3 DNA: TGTGCCAGCACCATTGCGGGAGGGATCTACAATGAGCAGTTCTTC; D gene: TRBD2; J gene: TRBJ2-1; clone size: .; V gene: TRBV12-3/TRBV12-4
CDR3 protein: CASSPISGSSYNEQYF; CDR3 DNA: TGCGCCAGCAGCCCTATTTCAGGGAGCTCCTACAATGAGCAGTACTTC; D gene: .; J gene: TRBJ2-7; clone size: .; V gene: TRBV4-1
CDR3 protein: CASSVAGGRANGELFF; CDR3 DNA: TGTGCCAGCAGCGTAGCAGGCGGCAGGGCAAACGGGGAGCTGTTTTTT; D gene: .; J gene: TRBJ2-2; clone size: .; V gene: TRBV9
CDR3 protein: CASSPSLAGAYNEQYF; CDR3 DNA: TGTGCCAGCAGCCCGTCTCTAGCGGGAGCATACAATGAGCAGTACTTC; D gene: TRBD2; J gene: TRBJ2-5; clone size: .; V gene: TRBV6-5
CDR3 protein: CAGSFAPPVASDSYEQYF; CDR3 DNA: TGTGCCGGCAGTTTCGCCCCCCCCGTCGCTAGCGACTCCTACGAGCAGTACTTC; D gene: .; J gene: TRBJ2-7; clone size: .; V gene: TRBV28
CDR3 protein: CSAPSRETDTQYF; CDR3 DNA: TGCAGTGCTCCGAGCCGGGAGACAGATACGCAGTATTTT; D gene: .; J gene: TRBJ2-3; clone size: few; V gene: TRBV20-1
CDR3 protein: CAWRGIGASNTGELFF; CDR3 DNA: TGTGCCTGGAGGGGAATTGGCGCATCGAACACCGGGGAGCTGTTTTTT; D gene: .; J gene: TRBJ2-2; clone size: .; V gene: TRBV30
CDR3 protein: CASTPTLNTEAFF; CDR3 DNA: TGTGCCAGCACCCCTACATTGAACACTGAAGCTTTCTTT; D gene: .; J gene: TRBJ1-1; clone size: few; V gene: TRBV3-1
CDR3 protein: CASSRRTGENIQYF; CDR3 DNA: TGTGCCAGCAGCCGCCGGACAGGGGAAAACATTCAGTACTTC; D gene: TRBD1; J gene: TRBJ2-4; clone size: .; V gene: TRBV7-2
CDR3 protein: CASSLNTRLDEQFF; CDR3 DNA: TGCGCCAGCAGCCTAAACACTAGGCTTGATGAGCAGTTCTTC; D gene: .; J gene: TRBJ2-1; clone size: .; V gene: TRBV5-1
CDR3 protein: CATSDRTVNYEQYF; CDR3 DNA: TGTGCCACCAGTGACCGGACAGTAAACTACGAGCAGTACTTC; D gene: .; J gene: TRBJ2-7; clone size: .; V gene: TRBV24-1